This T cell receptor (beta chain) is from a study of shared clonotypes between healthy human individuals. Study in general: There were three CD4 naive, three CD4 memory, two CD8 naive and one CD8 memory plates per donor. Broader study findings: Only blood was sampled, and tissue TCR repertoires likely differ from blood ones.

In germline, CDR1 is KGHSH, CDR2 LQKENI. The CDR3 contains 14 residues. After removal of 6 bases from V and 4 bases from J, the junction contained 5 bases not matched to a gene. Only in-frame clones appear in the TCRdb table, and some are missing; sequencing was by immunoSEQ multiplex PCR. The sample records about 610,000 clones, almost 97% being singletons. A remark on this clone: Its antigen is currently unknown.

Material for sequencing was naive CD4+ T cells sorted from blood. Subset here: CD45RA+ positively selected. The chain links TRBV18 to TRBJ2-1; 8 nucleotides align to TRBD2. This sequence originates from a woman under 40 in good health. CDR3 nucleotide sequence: TGTGCCAGCTCGAGCGGGAGAGCTTACAATGAGCAGTTCTTC. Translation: CASSSGRAYNEQFF.